This T cell receptor beta chain was documented in a study of T cells in Graves' hyperthyroidism and ophthalmopathy. In regard to this clonotype: Antigen specificity is unknown.

Regarding the study as a whole: The majority of expanded thyroid clonotypes above 0.001 also appeared in blood. Before onset, by a median of approximately 6.2 months, the model predicted ophthalmopathy.

CDR1 and CDR2 (germline): LNHDA, SQIVND (reference sequence). There are 15 residues in the CDR3. V lost 5 bases, J lost 1 base, and 14 bases lay in between. Amplification of TCR beta CDR3 regions was performed using RNA transcripts as template. The TCR CDR3 was amplified in a first-round RT-PCR using the HTBI primer set. From the multiplex PCR reads, TCRdb called clonotypes with MiXCR, one entry per CDR3 protein. Found here are 500,000 to 800,000 distinct CDR3 sequences, just under 45% of them singletons; the top ten hold more than 7%. Lactation, pregnancy, other autoimmune disease or uncontrolled infection led to exclusion of patients.

This clonotype was obtained from an adult man with Graves' disease, either hyperthyroidism or ophthalmopathy (not recorded which). J is TRBJ1-2 and V is TRBV19; D is undetermined. The specimen sequenced was peripheral blood or thyroid tissue (not recorded which). CDR3 DNA sequence: TGTGCCAGTAGTCCCTCTTGGGGAAATAACTATGGCTACACCTTC. It encodes CASSPSWGNNYGYTF.